This passage covers 10 T cell receptor beta chains from one sample sequenced in a study of cytomegalovirus exposure and HLA in healthy donors. Vbeta (60) and Jbeta (13) primers were used in the PCR. Data came from immunoSEQ multiplex PCR; TCRdb stores just in-frame clones and leaves some out. The table includes roughly 120,000 clones, 78% detected once. The sequencing input was PBMCs. The source is a man aged 35 to 55 in good health and CMV-seronegative.

This clone has a single count. The chain is built from TRBV19 and TRBJ1-5; no firm D call. Trimming pared 7 bases from V and 3 bases from J, leaving 10 bases between. Germline CDR1 reads LNHDA; CDR2 reads SQIVND (reference sequence). There are 13 residues in the CDR3. The CDR3 sequence: CASKRTYNQPQHF. The CDR3, as DNA: TGTGCCAGTAAGAGGACTTACAATCAGCCCCAGCATTTT.

J is TRBJ2-2 and V is TRBV6-6; TRBD2 agrees at 11 bases. There are 15 residues in the CDR3. CDR1 is MNHNY and CDR2 is SVGAGI in the germline V gene (reference sequence). V shed 8 bases, J shed 3 bases, and the junction held 5 bases outside the gene matches. The CDR3 DNA reads as TGTGCCAGCCGTCATAGCGGGGGGGACACCGGGGAGCTGTTTTTT. Protein: CASRHSGGDTGELFF.

The CDR3 DNA follows: TGTGCCAGCAGCTTTCTGGGGGGAACGACAGATACGCAGTATTTT. Translation: CASSFLGGTTDTQYF. The rearrangement joins TRBV7-2 to TRBJ2-3; weak D call: TRBD2 (6 bases). CDR1 is SGHTA, CDR2 FQGNSA, per germline. The CDR3 consists of 15 residues. Trimming pared 3 bases from V and 3 bases from J, leaving 13 bases between.

This clone has only one observation. V is TRBV5-6 and J is TRBJ2-3, with D hard to call. Looked up from germline, CDR1 is SGHDT and CDR2 is YYEEEE. The CDR3 covers 14 residues. Trimming cost V 0 bases and J 8 bases, with 13 bases left between them. For the CDR3, the DNA is TGTGCCAGCAGCTTGGCTATGGCCCCGGGTACGCAGTATTTT. This gives the protein CASSLAMAPGTQYF.

The chain uses TRBV7-9 and TRBJ2-7; 11 nucleotides align to TRBD1. Germline loops: CDR1 SEHNR, CDR2 FQNEAQ (reference sequence). The J segment lost 4 bases and the V segment lost 5 bases, leaving 7 bases of the junction unmatched. This CDR3 region has 15 residues. CDR3 sequence (DNA): TGTGCCAGCAGCACACGGACAGGGGGCGATTACGAGCAGTACTTC. Translating gives CASSTRTGGDYEQYF.

This clone was observed a few times. This rearrangement joins TRBV5-6 to TRBJ1-6, with D unclear. The V gene's germline CDR1 is SGHDT and CDR2 YYEEEE. The germline V and J ends were trimmed by 3 bases and 4 bases, with 17 bases remaining between them. The CDR3 is made up of 17 amino acids. CDR3 in DNA: TGTGCCAGCAGCTGGAGCTCCACCCGAAGTTATAATTCACCCCTCCACTTT. It yields the protein CASSWSSTRSYNSPLHF.

J is TRBJ2-7 and V is TRBV2; 11 nucleotides align to TRBD1. V trimming: 5 bases; J trimming: 2 bases; junction bases outside the gene matches: 2. This CDR3 has 14 amino acids. Germline CDR1 reads SNHLY; CDR2 reads FYNNEI. The CDR3 protein is CASSPGQGAYEQYF. CDR3 nucleotides: TGTGCCAGCAGTCCGGGACAGGGGGCCTACGAGCAGTACTTC.

The V and J genes are TRBV9 and TRBJ2-2, with 7 bases aligning to TRBD1. Losses at the gene ends were 6 bases for V and 3 bases for J; bases not matched to a gene: 11. Germline lookup yields CDR1 SGDLS and CDR2 YYNGEE. The CDR3 has 16 residues. In DNA, the CDR3 is TGTGCCAGCACCTCCTCGGGACAGATTGACACCGGGGAGCTGTTTTTT. The encoded protein is CASTSSGQIDTGELFF.

V is TRBV7-2 and J is TRBJ1-5; tentatively, D is TRBD1 (5 bases). The CDR3 consists of 16 residues. Trimming pared 0 bases from V and 6 bases from J, leaving 15 bases between. Germline V CDR1 and CDR2: SGHTA, FQGNSA. The CDR3 loop reads CASSLAKAQGPQPQHF. The CDR3 region has the DNA TGTGCCAGCAGCTTAGCAAAAGCCCAGGGTCCTCAGCCCCAGCATTTT.

V usage is TRBV7-6 and J usage is TRBJ1-3; maybe TRBD1 (5 bases). The CDR3 runs to 15 residues. Trimming took off 5 bases at V and 2 bases at J, with 13 bases between the two ends. CDR1 is SGHVS, CDR2 FNYEAQ, per germline. The chain's CDR3 is CASSRLTVTGNTIYF. For the CDR3, the DNA is TGTGCCAGCAGCCGCCTGACAGTCACTGGAAACACCATATATTTT.